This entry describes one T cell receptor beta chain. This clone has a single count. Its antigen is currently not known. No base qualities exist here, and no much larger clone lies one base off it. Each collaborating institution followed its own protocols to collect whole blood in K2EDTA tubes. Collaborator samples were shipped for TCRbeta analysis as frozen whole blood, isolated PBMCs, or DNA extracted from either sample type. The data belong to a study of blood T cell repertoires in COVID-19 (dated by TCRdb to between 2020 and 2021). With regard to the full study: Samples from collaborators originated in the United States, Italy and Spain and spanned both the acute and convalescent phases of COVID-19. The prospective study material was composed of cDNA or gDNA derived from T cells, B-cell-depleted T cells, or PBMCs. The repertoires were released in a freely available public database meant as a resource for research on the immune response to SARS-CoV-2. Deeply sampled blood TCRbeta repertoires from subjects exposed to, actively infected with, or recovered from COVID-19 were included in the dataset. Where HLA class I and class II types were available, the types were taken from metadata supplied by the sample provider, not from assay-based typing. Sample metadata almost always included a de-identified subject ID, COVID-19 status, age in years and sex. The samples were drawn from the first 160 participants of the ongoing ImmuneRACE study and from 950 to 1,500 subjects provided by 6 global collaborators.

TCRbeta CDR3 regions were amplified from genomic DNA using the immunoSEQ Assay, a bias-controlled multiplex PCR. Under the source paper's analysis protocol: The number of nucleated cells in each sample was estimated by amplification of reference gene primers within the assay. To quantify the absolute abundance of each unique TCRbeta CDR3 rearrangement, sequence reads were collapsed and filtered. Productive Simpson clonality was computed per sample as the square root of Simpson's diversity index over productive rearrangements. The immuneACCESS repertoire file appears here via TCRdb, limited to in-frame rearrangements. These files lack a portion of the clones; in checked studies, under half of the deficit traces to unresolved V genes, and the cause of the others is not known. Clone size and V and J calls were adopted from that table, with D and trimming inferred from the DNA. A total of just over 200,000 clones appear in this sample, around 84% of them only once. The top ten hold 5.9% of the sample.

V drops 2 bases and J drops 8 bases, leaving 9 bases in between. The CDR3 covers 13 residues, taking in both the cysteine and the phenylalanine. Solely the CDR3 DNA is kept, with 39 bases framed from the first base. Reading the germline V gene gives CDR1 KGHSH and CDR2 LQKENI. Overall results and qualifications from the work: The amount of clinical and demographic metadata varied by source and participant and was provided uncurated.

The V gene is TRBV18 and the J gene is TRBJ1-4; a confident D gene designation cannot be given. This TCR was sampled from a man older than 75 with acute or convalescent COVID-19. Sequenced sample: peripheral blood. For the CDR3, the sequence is CASSPNEGEKLFF. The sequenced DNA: TGTGCCAGCTCACCAAACGAGGGAGAAAAACTGTTTTTT.